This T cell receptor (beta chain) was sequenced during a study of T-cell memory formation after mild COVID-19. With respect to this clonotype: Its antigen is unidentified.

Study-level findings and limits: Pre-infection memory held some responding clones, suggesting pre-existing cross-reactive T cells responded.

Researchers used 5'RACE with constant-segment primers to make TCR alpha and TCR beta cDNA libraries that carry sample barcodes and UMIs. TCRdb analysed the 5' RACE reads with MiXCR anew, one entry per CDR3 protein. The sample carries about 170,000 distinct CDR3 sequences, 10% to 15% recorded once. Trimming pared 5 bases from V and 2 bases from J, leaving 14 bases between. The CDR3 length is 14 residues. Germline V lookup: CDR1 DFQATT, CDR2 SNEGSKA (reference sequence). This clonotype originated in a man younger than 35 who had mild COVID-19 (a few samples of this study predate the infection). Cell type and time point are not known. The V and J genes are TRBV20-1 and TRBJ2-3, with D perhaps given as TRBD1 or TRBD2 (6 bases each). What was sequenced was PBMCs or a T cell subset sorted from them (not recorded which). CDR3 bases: TGCAGTGCTTCGGGGGCGGATACCACAGATACGCAGTATTTT. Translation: CSASGADTTDTQYF.